This T cell receptor beta chain was sequenced for a study of hypomethylating agent response in myelodysplastic syndrome (dated by TCRdb to 2020 to 2022). About the full investigation: The hypomethylating agents azacitidine (most of the 11) or decitabine (3 of 11) were used to treat the patients. Among the myelodysplastic syndrome patients in the cohort, about 9 were male and 2 were female. Patients had a mean age of approximately 72 +/- 6.3 years, and a diploid cytogenetic profile was the most common. TET2 mutation was identified most frequently, being present in 5 of 11 patients. Six or seven patients responded with complete response or hematologic improvement, and a few patients were non-responders. Response was defined as complete response or hematologic improvement, and patients meeting neither criterion were classed as non-responders. What the research found in general, with its limitations: The healthy control donors were not matched in age to the MDS patients, and this mismatch could have affected the comparison between MDS and healthy donors. The shared GLIPH2 clusters might recognize novel MDS antigens, but this possibility was not confirmed and requires experimental validation. Only about a dozen patients were analyzed, so the cohort was small. After treatment with a hypomethylating agent, no significant changes in richness, rarefaction diversity or clonality were seen, whether all patients were considered together or each response group separately. Novel clonotypes appeared more often in responders, whereas non-responders had more contracted clonotypes after treatment.

Library generation was performed with the immunoSEQ multiplex PCR assay. Each sample was run at survey resolution as two replicates of about 200 ng apiece, for a total of about 400 ng of DNA. The hsTCRB kit detected rearranged TCRB sequences in genomic DNA using multiplex PCR primers targeting V and J genes. In the first PCR, the CDR3 region was amplified for roughly 31 cycles with the QIAGEN Multiplex PCR Kit. Sample barcodes and Illumina adapters were added to each replicate in an 8-cycle second PCR. Quantification of the pooled libraries was done with a QuantStudio 6 and the KAPA library quantification kit. Approximately 15 pM of pooled libraries were sequenced on an Illumina MiSeq with 156-cycle single-end reads and a 15-cycle index read. For the original study's pipeline: Of over 150,000 unique clonotypes, 1.5% to 2% were flagged by VDJdb annotation as previously reported viral-epitope-specific. Raw reads were processed into normalized, annotated TCRB repertoires with the immunoSEQ Data Assistant and immunoSEQ Analyzer. Clonotype analysis used the immunarch R package version 0.6.5 and BioAnalyzer. Before richness was estimated, every repertoire was downsampled to the clone count of the smallest repertoire. Clonotypes were sorted into expanded, contracted or novel categories with Fisher's exact tests, where novel meant the clonotype had zero frequency before treatment. Significantly changed CDR3 beta sequences were clustered with GLIPH2 using simulation_depth=1000 and kmer_min_depth=3, and CDR3s shorter than five residues were excluded. TCRdb re-hosts the immuneACCESS table, in-frame sequences only. Its copies lack some clones; in the studies checked, an unresolved V gene accounts for under half of them, and the cause for the rest is not known. V, J and clone size were drawn from that table, and D and trimming were deduced from the DNA. For this sample the table gives under 4,000 clones, of which approximately 82% were detected only once. The ten largest clones capture 25% to 30% of the sample.

Comments on this clone: Its antigen is unknown. It has no much larger one-base neighbor in the sample; base qualities were not kept.

T-cell subsets were not sorted, and bulk bone marrow was analyzed instead. Immunosequencing of the TCR beta CDR3 regions was performed on bone marrow from around eleven myelodysplastic syndrome patients before and after hypomethylating agent therapy. Each patient contributed a baseline bone marrow plus two to three bone marrows at different post-treatment timepoints for longitudinal repertoire tracking. Whole bone marrow served as the source for genomic DNA extraction, with DNA quality checked using TapeStation, NanoDrop OneC and PicoGreen assays. Sequenced here: bone marrow, sampled before or after starting hypomethylating agent treatment for myelodysplastic syndrome (not recorded which). The sequence was obtained from a human donor with myelodysplastic syndrome.

The DNA reads TGTGCCAGCAGTATCAGGTCCCAAGAGACCCAGTACTTC. It translates as CASSIRSQETQYF. The sequence joins TRBV7-3 to TRBJ2-5; the D gene remains uncertain. The CDR3 contains 13 residues, cysteine and phenylalanine counted. Just the 39-base CDR3 DNA is kept, in frame starting at base 1. Relative to germline, V is 6 bases shorter and J is 1 base shorter, with 9 bases between their ends. Via the germline V gene, CDR1 is SGHTA and CDR2 FQGTGA.